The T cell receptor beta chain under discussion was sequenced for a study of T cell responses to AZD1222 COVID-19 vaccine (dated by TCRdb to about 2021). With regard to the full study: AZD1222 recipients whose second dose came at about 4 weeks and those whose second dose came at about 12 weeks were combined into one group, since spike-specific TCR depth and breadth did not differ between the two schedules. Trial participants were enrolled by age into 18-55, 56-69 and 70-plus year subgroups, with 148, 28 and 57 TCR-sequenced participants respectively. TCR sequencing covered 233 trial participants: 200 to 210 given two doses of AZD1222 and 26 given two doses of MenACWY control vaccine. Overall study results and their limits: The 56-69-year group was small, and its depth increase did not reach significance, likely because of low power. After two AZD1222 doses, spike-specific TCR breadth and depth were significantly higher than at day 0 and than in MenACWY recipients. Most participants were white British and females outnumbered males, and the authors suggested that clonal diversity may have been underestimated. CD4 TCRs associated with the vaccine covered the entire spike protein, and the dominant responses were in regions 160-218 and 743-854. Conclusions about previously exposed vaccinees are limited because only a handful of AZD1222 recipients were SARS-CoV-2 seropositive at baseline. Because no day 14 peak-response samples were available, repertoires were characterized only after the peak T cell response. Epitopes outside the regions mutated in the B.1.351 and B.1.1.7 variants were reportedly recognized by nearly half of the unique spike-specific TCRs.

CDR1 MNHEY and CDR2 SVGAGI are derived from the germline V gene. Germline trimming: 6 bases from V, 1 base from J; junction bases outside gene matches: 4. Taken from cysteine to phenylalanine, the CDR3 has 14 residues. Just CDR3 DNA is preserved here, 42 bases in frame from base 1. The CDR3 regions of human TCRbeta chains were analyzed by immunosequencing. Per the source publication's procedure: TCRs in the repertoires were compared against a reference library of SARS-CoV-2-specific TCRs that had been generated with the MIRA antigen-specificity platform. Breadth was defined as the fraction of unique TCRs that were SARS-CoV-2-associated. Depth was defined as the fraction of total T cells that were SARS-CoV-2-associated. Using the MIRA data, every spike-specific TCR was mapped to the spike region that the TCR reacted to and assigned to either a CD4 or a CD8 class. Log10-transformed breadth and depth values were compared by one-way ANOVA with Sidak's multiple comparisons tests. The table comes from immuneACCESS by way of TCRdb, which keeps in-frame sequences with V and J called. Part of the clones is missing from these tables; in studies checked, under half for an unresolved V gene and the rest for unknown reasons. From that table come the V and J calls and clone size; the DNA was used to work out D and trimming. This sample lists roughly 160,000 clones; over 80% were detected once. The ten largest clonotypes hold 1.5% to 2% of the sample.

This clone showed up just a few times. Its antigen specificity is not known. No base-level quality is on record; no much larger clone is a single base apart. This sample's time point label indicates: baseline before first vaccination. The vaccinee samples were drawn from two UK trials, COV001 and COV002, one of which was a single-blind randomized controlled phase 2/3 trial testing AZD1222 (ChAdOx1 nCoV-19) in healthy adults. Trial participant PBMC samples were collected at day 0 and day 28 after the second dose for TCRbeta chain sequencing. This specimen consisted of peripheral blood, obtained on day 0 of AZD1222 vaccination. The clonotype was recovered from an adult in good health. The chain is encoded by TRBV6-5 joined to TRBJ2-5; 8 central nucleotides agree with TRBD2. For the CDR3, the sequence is CASRVAGTQETQYF. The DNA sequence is TGTGCCAGCAGGGTAGCGGGGACCCAAGAGACCCAGTACTTC.